The present entry profiles one TCR beta chain with its context. CDR3 length: 13 residues. V was cut by 2 bases and J by 6 bases, with 8 bases left in between. CDR1 is MRHNA and CDR2 is SNTAGT in the germline V gene. This record belongs to a study of T-cell reconstitution after alpha-beta-depleted transplantation in children. As it was prepared, the TCRbeta library received unique molecular identifiers. One entry per CDR3 protein, called by TCRdb with MiXCR from the PCR reads. The sample lists a few hundred thousand distinct CDR3 sequences, about 18% seen once, with 3.3% in the top ten. The origin of this receptor is a human donor who donated a stem cell graft to a child with acute lymphoblastic leukemia. The rearrangement uses TRBV6-4 and TRBJ2-1; D may be TRBD1 (6 bases). The source material was PBMCs from the stem cell graft donor, sampled from the stem cell graft. CDR3 region: CASSDHRVNEQFF. CDR3 sequence (DNA): TGTGCCAGCAGTGACCACAGGGTCAATGAGCAGTTCTTC.